This T cell receptor (beta chain) comes out of a study of blood T cell repertoires in COVID-19. For the study at large: T cells, B-cell-depleted T cells, or PBMCs provided the cDNA or gDNA that served as material.

Original data processing: For nucleated cells, counts were estimated from reference gene primer amplification. TCRdb keeps only in-frame clones here, not all; method: immunoSEQ multiplex PCR. That table furnishes V, J and clone size, whereas the DNA furnished D and trimming. The sample holds roughly 250,000 clones; about 85% are singletons and the top ten take about 6%. Per the germline V gene, CDR1 is SGHVS and CDR2 is FQNEAQ. The CDR3 has 14 amino acids. Trimming at V came to 5 bases and at J to 8 bases, leaving 6 bases not matched to a gene. This clone was detected a few times. Cohorts were based on clinical histories the participants reported.

What was sequenced was PBMCs or T cells enriched from blood (not recorded which). The gene calls are TRBV7-8 and TRBJ1-4; 9 bases map to TRBD1. The TCR was taken from a woman younger than 45 with acute COVID-19. As DNA, the CDR3 is TGTGCCAGCAGCCCAGGGACAGGGAGGGAAAAACTGTTTTTT. It codes for CASSPGTGREKLFF. Supplemented by reference TRBV7-8 and TRBJ1-4, the full variable domain reads GAGVSQSPRYKVAKRGQDVALRCDPISGHVSLFWYQQALGQGPEFLTYFQNEAQLDKSGLPSDRFFAERPEGSVSTLKIQRTQQEDSAVYLCASSPGTGREKLFFGSGTQLSVL.